This entry describes one T cell receptor (beta chain). It has no known antigen specificity. No base-level quality is on record; no much larger clone is a single base apart. The cohort was made up of 666 healthy bone marrow donors. All cohort members were sampled while nominally healthy, although unrecorded immune exposures were likely present. The donor was CMV seronegative and belonged to the group of 380 or so seronegative cohort members. A peripheral blood sample was provided by each donor, and peripheral blood mononuclear cells were used for TCR beta sequencing. Genomic DNA was extracted from the blood cell samples with the Qiagen DNeasy Blood Extraction Kit. Libraries were made using the immunoSEQ multiplex PCR assay. For the multiplex PCR, a mixture combining 60 forward primers for TCR Vbeta segments and 13 reverse primers for TCR Jbeta segments was used. The CDR3 region of rearranged TCR beta genes was amplified from genomic DNA with a multiplex PCR assay. On the Illumina HiSeq System, the amplified TCR beta libraries were sequenced as 87-base-pair reads. As for the authors' bioinformatics: In a later analysis, 70 million to 95 million unique TCR beta chains were counted across the roughly 610 repertoires, and around 10 million of these chains were shared by at least two donors. A nearest-neighbor algorithm error-corrected the raw reads and collapsed the reads into unique sequences, merging closely related sequences to remove PCR and sequencing errors. CDR3 sequences were aligned to IMGT reference sequences to assign V, D and J gene segments. For a sequence to be retained, at least a six-nucleotide match to both a V gene segment and a J gene segment was required. A rearrangement counted as productive if the CDR3 had no stop codons and remained in frame with V and J, and every other rearrangement counted as non-productive. Following IMGT convention, CDR3 was defined as the stretch from the second conserved V-encoded cysteine to the conserved J-encoded phenylalanine. The earlier analysis of about 610 of the donors excluded sequences that lacked an unambiguous match to a single V gene segment. An earlier analysis of several hundred of the donors called V segments functional above 56.7% productive rearrangements and segregating when the between-donor standard deviation exceeded 5%. A statistical classification framework was built for diagnosing cytomegalovirus status from the catalog of TCR beta chain sequences. V and J gene assignment, in a later analysis, came from comparing TCR nucleotide sequences with IMGT/GENE-DB human TR gene sequences. In a later analysis, CDR3 sequences and most-parsimonious VDJ recombination scenarios were assigned using the TCRdist pipeline. In a later analysis, every TCR beta chain was defined by the combination of its CDR3 amino acid sequence and its V-gene family, and reads without a unique V-gene family were dropped. As a way to deal with suspected cross-contamination and a sequencing artifact, a later analysis dropped over 550 nucleotide sequences that were highly shared and had low generation probability. In a later analysis, a clonal expansion index for each public chain was calculated from normalized within-repertoire ranks of inferred template counts. In a later analysis, generation probabilities were computed with a VDJ recombination model fitted to out-of-frame rearrangements, and the resulting probabilities were checked against IGoR. Hypergeometric tests were used in a later analysis to score TCR-TCR, TCR-HLA and TCR-CMV co-occurrence, with a repertoire-size bias correction applied to the TCR pairs. To estimate false discovery rates, a later analysis permuted the HLA or CMV assignments 20 times. A later analysis grouped co-occurring TCRs with DBSCAN, adding TCRdist sequence similarity when clustering within HLA-allele-positive subsets. For co-occurrence clustering, repertoires with fewer than 30,000 or more than 120,000 public chains were excluded, along with 4 to 6 repertoires with anomalous nucleotide sharing. The source is immuneACCESS, and TCRdb retained only in-frame sequences with V and J called. Part of the clones is not carried over; for the studies checked, unresolved V genes explain less than half of this, and the remainder is unexplained. For V, J and clone size, that table is used; D and trimming come from the DNA. This sample comprises about 160,000 clones, 80% of them detected only once. The top ten clonotypes cover under 6% of the sample.

The sample originates from a study of cytomegalovirus exposure and HLA in healthy donors (dated by TCRdb to about 2017). With regard to the full study: According to an earlier analysis of several hundred of the donors, about 170 million T cells yielded approximately 120 million unique TCR beta sequences and less than 300 Gb of sequence data. Besides the first cohort of more than 650 subjects, a separate validation cohort made up of 90 to 150 different subjects was used. Roughly 5 DR-DQ haplotypes were treated as single units for association and clustering because of strong linkage in the cohort. Rather than using new phenotypic data, the later analysis identified candidate immune exposures from TCR beta sequences and from how often those sequences occurred across donors. Every discovery cohort repertoire had been produced on one sequencing platform. The study profiled the T cell repertoires of hundreds of subjects by immunosequencing and related them to cytomegalovirus serostatus. HLA typing covered class I and class II loci at four-digit resolution. To study patterns of TCR occurrence, a later analysis re-analyzed previously published TCR beta repertoires from several hundred donors and added high-resolution HLA genotyping. Alongside the repertoire data, information on donor age, sex, ethnicity and CMV serostatus was compiled. Typing coverage varied by locus: roughly 629-640 donors for A, B, C, DRB1 and DQB1; under 550 for DQA1; about 590 for DPA1; some 470 for DPB1. The genetic ancestry cluster associated with self-reported Caucasian donors included 81% of the roughly 390 genotyped donors. In a later genetic analysis, genome-wide SNP genotypes for about three fifths of the roughly 670 donors were used, and that subset was treated as a discovery cohort. An early release covering roughly 600 HLA-typed donors comprised 250 to 350 gigabases of sequencing data and 85 million or so unique TCR sequences. Among some 400 genotyped donors of the cohort, an average of around 220,000 unique TCR beta nucleotide sequences was sequenced per donor, of which about 19% were non-productive. To predict cytomegalovirus infection status, the study brought together high-throughput TCR immunosequencing, statistical association of individual TCRs with disease status, and machine learning. The aim of the study was to test whether cataloging public T cell receptors could identify signatures of past pathogen exposure. An earlier analysis of roughly 580 of the donors used high-throughput TCR beta sequencing to judge whether each TCR beta V gene segment behaved as functional or pseudogenic.

The study at large found these results: In a later analysis, several top co-occurrence clusters were reported to appear linked to parvovirus B19, influenza, CMV and Epstein-Barr virus. Because HLA typing was unavailable for some donors at each locus, only the typed subset was used in association tests. The authors suggested that the approach could potentially be generalized to other disease states and immunological phenotypes. CMV serostatus was the only immune exposure information available for the cohort. A later analysis found that most CMV-associated TCR beta chains appeared HLA-restricted, with HLA associations seemingly driven largely by CMV exposure. An earlier analysis of 450 to 750 of the donors showed that most TCR beta V segments appeared in productive rearrangements either about 90% or about 30% of the time, which broadly matched IMGT annotations. The cohort was sequenced for TCR beta chains only, and without alpha or paired-chain data the features that could be detected were limited. In vitro tests confirmed that a few of the cytomegalovirus-associated TCR beta chains recognize cytomegalovirus antigens. Assigning TCR associations to individual alleles was difficult when HLA alleles, especially DR and DQ, strongly co-occurred. In a later analysis, TCR association rates were found to vary across HLA loci, with the most associated TCRs seen for DRB1 alleles and the fewest for HLA-C alleles. A later analysis associated 15,000 to 20,000 TCR beta sequences with specific HLA alleles at a false discovery rate of 0.05. According to a later genetic analysis, donors in an Asian-associated ancestry cluster had fewer N-insertions in productive TCRs than the roughly 700-donor mean. A further reported finding was that TCR beta sequences accurately predicted the HLA-A and HLA-B alleles for most subjects in the first cohort. The earlier analysis of a few hundred of the donors excluded roughly 17 rarely observed V segments, including chromosome 9 orphons, because counts were too low. A cluster of highly shared sequence variants was judged likely to represent a technical artifact of the sequencing pipeline. Linkage disequilibrium might explain the correlated functional status among segregating V segments, but an unknown experimental factor could not be excluded. Sequencing depth was assumed to be roughly uniform across donors in the presence/absence analyses, though that assumption may not hold. Because the 87-base-pair reads could not distinguish some IMGT-functional V segments, including TRBV6-2 and TRBV6-3, those segments were excluded. A total of 150 to 200 TCR beta chains were listed by the study as associated with cytomegalovirus. V-gene and J-gene trimming of TCR beta chains was associated with a missense DCLRE1C variant in a later genetic analysis, and the association was replicated in an independent cohort. Cytomegalovirus status was reported to be diagnosed by the classifier with high specificity and sensitivity in both the original and validation cohorts. While some public TCRs were present in many individuals, most TCR sequences turned up only very rarely across donors. In a later analysis, HLA-associated TCR beta chains were found to be more clonally expanded and to have lower generation probabilities than equally common non-associated chains.

Based on the germline V gene, the CDR1 and CDR2 sequences are LGHNA and YSLEER. The CDR3 covers 15 residues, taking in both the cysteine and the phenylalanine. Just the 45-base CDR3 DNA is kept, in frame starting at base 1. Germline trimming: 6 bases from V, 4 bases from J; junction bases outside gene matches: 9. This TCR was recovered from a man aged 25 to 40 in good health and CMV-seronegative. Recombination joined TRBV4-3 with TRBJ2-1, with 7 bases matching TRBD1. The sample comprised PBMCs. The DNA sequence reads TGCGCCAGCAGTCCTGGACAGGAACCTTACAATGAGCAGTTCTTC. Its translation reads: CASSPGQEPYNEQFF.